The T cell receptor beta chain described here comes from a study of OX40 agonist ivuxolimab in advanced cancers. For the study in its entirety: The costimulatory receptor OX40 (CD134) was targeted by ivuxolimab, a fully human IgG2 agonistic monoclonal antibody. Intravenous ivuxolimab was administered to patients every 2 weeks at six dose levels: 0.01, 0.1, 0.3, 1.5, 3 and 10 mg/kg. Of the roughly 52 dose-escalation patients, hepatocellular carcinoma was present in approximately 20, melanoma in approximately 15, renal cell carcinoma in 9 and head and neck cancer in 9. The dose-escalation cohort was about 87% male with a mean age of approximately 60 years, ranging from 23 to 79. Prior anti-PD-1, anti-PD-L1 or anti-CTLA-4 therapy was permitted, and checkpoint inhibitors had been received by roughly 40% of dose-escalation patients. Partial responses occurred in three dose-escalation patients: two with cutaneous melanoma and one with hepatocellular carcinoma. The point of sequencing TCRbeta in the periphery was to test whether ivuxolimab changed TCR sequence diversity and drove clonal T-cell expansion. The paper reports the monotherapy dose-escalation portion (N of about 54 patients) of the phase I ivuxolimab trial.

This clone was detected once. Its antigen remains undetermined. Within one base of it there is no much larger clone, and no base qualities were kept. The trial excluded patients who had a history of autoimmune disease or were on systemic immunosuppression. Peripheral blood for TCR sequencing was collected from all dose cohorts at baseline, on cycle 4 day 1, and on cycle 7 day 1. Samples came from an open-label, multicenter, first-in-human phase I dose-escalation trial of ivuxolimab. Adults with locally advanced or metastatic melanoma, renal cell carcinoma, hepatocellular carcinoma or head and neck squamous cell carcinoma were enrolled in the trial. Before TCR sequencing, CD4+ and CD8+ T cells were separately sorted from peripheral blood. What the work shows at the level of the full study, not this receptor alone: On average, CD8+ T cells showed more expanded clones than CD4+ T cells after ivuxolimab. In the 0.1-3.0 mg/kg groups, partial responders had among the lowest normalized peripheral clonal expansion, particularly in CD8+ T cells. The antigen specificity of the clonally expanded peripheral T cells was not determined. Clonal expansion of both CD4+ and CD8+ blood T cells was observed from baseline to week 6 at doses 0.1 to 3.0 mg/kg. Low levels of normalized T-cell clonal expansion were also seen in some nonresponding patients.

The germline ends are 12 bases apart after V is trimmed by 4 bases and J by 2 bases. CDR1 MNHEY and CDR2 SVGAGI were looked up in the germline V gene. The CDR3 numbers 14 residues from cysteine through phenylalanine. The kept DNA is CDR3 alone, 42 bases in frame from the first base. For sequencing of the TCRbeta CDR3 region, genomic DNA was extracted from the sorted cells. The immunoSEQ Assay was used for sequencing of TCRbeta CDR3 regions. Sourced from immuneACCESS, this table was stored by TCRdb with only in-frame sequences that have V and J called. A share of the clones is absent; for the studies checked, an unresolved V gene accounts for under half, and the remainder has no known explanation. The sample yields about 81,000 clones; 93% were counted once. 14% of the sample is held by the ten biggest clonotypes.

Sequences were derived from CD4+ or CD8+ T cells sorted from blood, sampled in a trial of the OX40 agonist ivuxolimab. The TCR sequence derives from an adult with an advanced solid tumor such as melanoma, head and neck, liver or kidney cancer. The rearranged chain carries TRBV6-5 and TRBJ2-7, with TRBD1 as a weak D call on 6 bases. The DNA sequence is as follows: TGTGCCAGCAGTTTCGGGTGGGGGCCCTACGAGCAGTACTTC. Its coded protein is CASSFGWGPYEQYF.